This T cell receptor (beta chain) is drawn from a study of blood T cell repertoires in COVID-19. Those who participated ranged in age from roughly 18 to 100 years and resided in roughly 26 US areas. Germline CDR1 is MNHEY and CDR2 is SMNVEV (reference sequence). V lost 0 bases to trimming and J lost 8 bases, with 13 bases between them. This CDR3 comprises 14 residues. In the source study's methods: Amplified reference gene primers provided the basis for estimating nucleated cell counts. Measured with immunoSEQ multiplex PCR; TCRdb has only the in-frame clones, and not every one. The DNA was the basis for D and trimming; V, J and clone size are from that table. The table lists roughly 300,000 clones, 80% to 90% of them singletons.

The TCR sequence derives from a woman aged 18-29 years who had recovered from COVID-19. Sequencing was carried out using PBMCs or T cells enriched from blood (not recorded which). The chain is built from TRBV27 and TRBJ1-2; D unclear. The CDR3 sequence: CASSLSQDRRGYTF. In DNA form, the CDR3 reads TGTGCCAGCAGTTTATCCCAGGACCGGAGGGGCTACACCTTC.